These T cell receptor beta chains were read from a single sample in a study of T cells after yellow fever vaccination. Using its own MiXCR run on the 5' RACE reads, TCRdb lists one record per CDR3 protein. The repertoire includes roughly 180,000 distinct CDR3 sequences, about 6% of them detected once, and 2.5% to 3.5% sits in the top ten. Source: CD4+ T cells sorted from PBMCs, taken on the day of the first yellow fever vaccination. All receptors come from a man between 18 and 35 years old who received the YFV17D yellow fever vaccine. Each CDR3 is given with its conserved first and last residue. The D gene is left open where the match is weak. Clone size, where shown, is once, few, many, or a class for clones that have expanded.

>.|TRBV7-2|many|TRBJ1-2
TGTGCCAGCAGCTTAGAGACCGTTTATGGCTACACCTTC
CASSLETVYGYTF
>.|TRBV12-3/TRBV12-4|.|TRBJ2-7
TGTGCCAGCAGTGTTAGGGGTTATCGGCTAGCGTTGTACGAGCAGTACTTC
CASSVRGYRLALYEQYF
>.|TRBV29-1|.|TRBJ2-3
TGCAGCGTTGGGACAGCCACAGATACGCAGTATTTT
CSVGTATDTQYF
>.|TRBV5-1|many|TRBJ1-5
TGCGCCAGCAGGTCTAGTAGCAATCAGCCCCAGCATTTT
CASRSSSNQPQHF
>.|TRBV30|.|TRBJ1-3
TGTGCCTGGTGGACGGGGACTGCCTCTGGAAACACCATATATTTT
CAWWTGTASGNTIYF
>TRBD1|TRBV6-2/TRBV6-3|many|TRBJ2-3
TGTGCCAGCAGTTACTCGGGACAGGGGCCGGCAGATACGCAGTATTTT
CASSYSGQGPADTQYF
>TRBD2|TRBV6-1|.|TRBJ2-2
TGTGCCAGCACCCGGGGACTAGCGGGGGGTTACACCGGGGAGCTGTTTTTT
CASTRGLAGGYTGELFF
>.|TRBV5-6|few|TRBJ2-5
TGTGCCAGCAGTTTTCTGGACCCGGGGATGAAGACCCAGTACTTC
CASSFLDPGMKTQYF
>.|TRBV18|few|TRBJ1-1
TGTGCCAGCTCCGACGGGAGGGGCACTGAAGCTTTCTTT
CASSDGRGTEAFF
>.|TRBV30|few|TRBJ1-4
TGTGCCTGGGGCCTGTCGGCAAAACTGTTTTTT
CAWGLSAKLFF
>.|TRBV20-1|.|TRBJ1-2
TGCAGTGCTAGGGGGGAATTCGGCTATGGCTACACCTTC
CSARGEFGYGYTF
>.|TRBV3-1|few|TRBJ1-1
TGTGCCAGCAGCCAGTCGGGAGGGGCTTTCTTT
CASSQSGGAFF
>.|TRBV20-1|few|TRBJ2-7
TGCAGTGCTAGATTCCCAGGGATCGACTACGAGCAGTACTTC
CSARFPGIDYEQYF
>.|TRBV5-1|many|TRBJ1-1
TGCGCCAGCAGCTTGGCCGTGGCAGCCCACACTGAAGCTTTCTTT
CASSLAVAAHTEAFF
>TRBD2|TRBV5-1|.|TRBJ2-3
TGCGCCAGCAGCTTGTATAGTGCGGGGGGAACCACAGATACGCAGTATTTT
CASSLYSAGGTTDTQYF